This is a list of T cell receptor beta chains from one sample in a study of blood T cells in healthy people across ages. TCRdb called the 5' RACE reads again in MiXCR, with one record for every CDR3 protein. The sample contains about 1,500,000 distinct CDR3 sequences, around 42% of which appear only once. Sequences were obtained from blood. The receptors come from a woman between 18 and 29 years old in good health. The CDR3 runs from the conserved cysteine through the conserved F or W. The D gene is left open where the match is weak. Rows give clone size only sometimes, using once, few, many, or a class for an expanded clone.

D gene: TRBD2; clone size: few; J gene: TRBJ2-7; V gene: TRBV7-2; CDR3 DNA: TGTGCCAGCAGCTCCTGGACTAGCGGGATTTCCGAGCAGTACTTC; CDR3 protein: CASSSWTSGISEQYF
D gene: TRBD1; clone size: NA; J gene: TRBJ1-2; V gene: TRBV29-1; CDR3 DNA: TGCAGCGTTCCGGACAGGACCAAATCTAACTATGGCTACACCTTC; CDR3 protein: CSVPDRTKSNYGYTF
D gene: TRBD1; clone size: NA; J gene: TRBJ2-3; V gene: TRBV12-3/TRBV12-4; CDR3 DNA: TGTGCCAGCAGTCTTGGACAGGGATTTAGAGCAGATGCGCAGTATTTT; CDR3 protein: CASSLGQGFRADAQYF
D gene: NA; clone size: NA; J gene: TRBJ1-5; V gene: TRBV6-5; CDR3 DNA: TGTGCCAGCTCCCATGGGGGCTCCAATCAGCCCCAGCATTTT; CDR3 protein: CASSHGGSNQPQHF
D gene: TRBD2; clone size: few; J gene: TRBJ2-3; V gene: TRBV12-3/TRBV12-4; CDR3 DNA: TGTGCCAGCAGTGTGACTAGCTCCACAGATACGCAGTATTTT; CDR3 protein: CASSVTSSTDTQYF
D gene: NA; clone size: NA; J gene: TRBJ1-2; V gene: TRBV12-3/TRBV12-4; CDR3 DNA: TGTGCCAGCAGTCCATCGGGACGGAACTATGGCTACACCTTC; CDR3 protein: CASSPSGRNYGYTF
D gene: NA; clone size: NA; J gene: TRBJ2-7; V gene: TRBV14; CDR3 DNA: TGTGCCAGCTCCCGCCCCATAGGTGGCGAGCAGTACTTC; CDR3 protein: CASSRPIGGEQYF
D gene: TRBD2; clone size: NA; J gene: TRBJ2-1; V gene: TRBV6-2/TRBV6-3; CDR3 DNA: TGTGCCAGCAGCCCGTGGGCCCCTAGCGGGGGATACAATGAGCAGTTCTTC; CDR3 protein: CASSPWAPSGGYNEQFF
D gene: NA; clone size: few; J gene: TRBJ2-5; V gene: TRBV6-5; CDR3 DNA: TGTGCCAGCAGTTACTCTTTGGGTTTCTCCCCAGAGACCCAGTACTTC; CDR3 protein: CASSYSLGFSPETQYF
D gene: TRBD1; clone size: NA; J gene: TRBJ1-4; V gene: TRBV2; CDR3 DNA: TGTGCCAGCAGGTCGGACAGGGGAACTAATGAAAAACTGTTTTTT; CDR3 protein: CASRSDRGTNEKLFF
D gene: NA; clone size: NA; J gene: TRBJ1-2; V gene: TRBV25-1; CDR3 DNA: TGTGCCCGCAGTGAATGGGGAAGAGCCTATGGCTACACCTTC; CDR3 protein: CARSEWGRAYGYTF
D gene: NA; clone size: NA; J gene: TRBJ1-1; V gene: TRBV20-1; CDR3 DNA: TGCAGTGCTAGTGGGGGGAGGGAAGCTTTCTTT; CDR3 protein: CSASGGREAFF
D gene: NA; clone size: NA; J gene: TRBJ1-2; V gene: TRBV29-1; CDR3 DNA: TGCAGCGTTGAAGACAGGAGCTCGTATGACTACACCTTC; CDR3 protein: CSVEDRSSYDYTF
D gene: NA; clone size: few; J gene: TRBJ2-1; V gene: TRBV20-1; CDR3 DNA: TGCAGTGCTTCCGGACTTCCCGGGAGTCTCTCCTACAATGAGCAGTTCTTC; CDR3 protein: CSASGLPGSLSYNEQFF
D gene: NA; clone size: few; J gene: TRBJ2-4; V gene: TRBV20-1; CDR3 DNA: TGCAGTGCTAGAGATGGGGGGACGATGATAGCCAAAAACATTCAGTACTTC; CDR3 protein: CSARDGGTMIAKNIQYF
D gene: NA; clone size: NA; J gene: TRBJ2-1; V gene: TRBV19; CDR3 DNA: TGTGCCAGTTCTCGGGGAATTAGCTCCTACAATGAGCAGTTCTTC; CDR3 protein: CASSRGISSYNEQFF
D gene: TRBD2; clone size: NA; J gene: TRBJ2-5; V gene: TRBV3-1; CDR3 DNA: TGTACCAGCAGCACTCATTTAGCGGGAGGCGCGAAGACCCAGTACTTC; CDR3 protein: CTSSTHLAGGAKTQYF
D gene: NA; clone size: NA; J gene: TRBJ2-3; V gene: TRBV27; CDR3 DNA: TGTGCCAGCAGTACAACCGGCGGTTCTAGAGATACGCAGTATTTT; CDR3 protein: CASSTTGGSRDTQYF
D gene: NA; clone size: NA; J gene: TRBJ2-3; V gene: TRBV12-3/TRBV12-4; CDR3 DNA: TGTGCCAGCAGTTTAGGGGGGCACTATAGCACAGATACGCAGTATTTT; CDR3 protein: CASSLGGHYSTDTQYF
D gene: NA; clone size: NA; J gene: TRBJ2-7; V gene: TRBV20-1; CDR3 DNA: TGCAGTGCTCATCACCGGGCTTACTACGAGCAGTACTTC; CDR3 protein: CSAHHRAYYEQYF
D gene: NA; clone size: NA; J gene: TRBJ2-1; V gene: TRBV3-1; CDR3 DNA: TGTGCCAGCAGCCGGTTCGCGGGGTCTTCCTATGAGCAGTTCTTC; CDR3 protein: CASSRFAGSSYEQFF
D gene: TRBD1; clone size: NA; J gene: TRBJ1-1; V gene: TRBV6-1; CDR3 DNA: TGTGCCAGCAGTGCCGACAGGGATGGGGAAGCTTTCTTT; CDR3 protein: CASSADRDGEAFF
D gene: TRBD2; clone size: many; J gene: TRBJ2-1; V gene: TRBV20-1; CDR3 DNA: TGCAGTGCTCCCCAAGGGACTAGCGGGAGGGCGGAGCAGTTCTTC; CDR3 protein: CSAPQGTSGRAEQFF
D gene: TRBD2; clone size: NA; J gene: TRBJ2-1; V gene: TRBV3-1; CDR3 DNA: TGTGCCAGCAGCCAAGATCGACTAGCGGGAGGGGGCTCCTACAATGAGCAGTTCTTC; CDR3 protein: CASSQDRLAGGGSYNEQFF
D gene: NA; clone size: NA; J gene: TRBJ2-7; V gene: TRBV2; CDR3 DNA: TGTGCCGGGGGGTTTGACTCCTACGAGCAGTACTTC; CDR3 protein: CAGGFDSYEQYF
D gene: NA; clone size: few; J gene: TRBJ2-1; V gene: TRBV20-1; CDR3 DNA: TGCAGTGCTAGACGAATAGTCGGATACAATGAGCAGTTCTTC; CDR3 protein: CSARRIVGYNEQFF
D gene: NA; clone size: NA; J gene: TRBJ1-2; V gene: TRBV12-3/TRBV12-4; CDR3 DNA: TGTGCCAGCAGTCCACCGACAGTTATCTATGGCTACACCTTC; CDR3 protein: CASSPPTVIYGYTF
D gene: NA; clone size: NA; J gene: TRBJ2-7; V gene: TRBV5-1; CDR3 DNA: TGCGCCAGCAGCCCCGGACAAGGAACCTACAATGAGCAGTACTTC; CDR3 protein: CASSPGQGTYNEQYF
D gene: TRBD2; clone size: few; J gene: TRBJ2-2; V gene: TRBV7-9; CDR3 DNA: TGTGCCAGCAGCTTAGGGGGACTAGCGGTGCGAGGGGAGCTGTTTTTT; CDR3 protein: CASSLGGLAVRGELFF
D gene: NA; clone size: NA; J gene: TRBJ2-7; V gene: TRBV3-1; CDR3 DNA: TGTGCCAGCAGCCAAGTCAGCGGCGGATCCTACGAGCAGTACTTC; CDR3 protein: CASSQVSGGSYEQYF
D gene: TRBD1; clone size: once; J gene: TRBJ1-1; V gene: TRBV12-3/TRBV12-4; CDR3 DNA: TGTGCCAGCAGTTTCGACCCTTACAGGGGATACACTGAAGCTTTCTTT; CDR3 protein: CASSFDPYRGYTEAFF
D gene: NA; clone size: few; J gene: TRBJ1-2; V gene: TRBV7-8; CDR3 DNA: TGTGCCAGCTCCGCGGCTGGACGTGGCTACACCTTC; CDR3 protein: CASSAAGRGYTF
D gene: NA; clone size: NA; J gene: TRBJ2-7; V gene: TRBV12-3/TRBV12-4; CDR3 DNA: TGTGCCAGCAGTCTGACAGGAATGGGCTACGAGCAGTACTTC; CDR3 protein: CASSLTGMGYEQYF
D gene: NA; clone size: NA; J gene: TRBJ1-5; V gene: TRBV20-1; CDR3 DNA: TGCAGTGCCACTAGTTCGGTAGCCGGCAACAATCAGCCCCAGCATTTT; CDR3 protein: CSATSSVAGNNQPQHF
D gene: TRBD2; clone size: NA; J gene: TRBJ2-3; V gene: TRBV7-6; CDR3 DNA: TGTGCCAGCAGCCTACGGAATCTAAGCGGGAGCAAAAGGGATACGCAGTATTTT; CDR3 protein: CASSLRNLSGSKRDTQYF
D gene: NA; clone size: NA; J gene: TRBJ2-7; V gene: TRBV7-2; CDR3 DNA: TGTGCCAGCAGCCGGATTGGTTACGAGCAGTACTTC; CDR3 protein: CASSRIGYEQYF
D gene: NA; clone size: NA; J gene: TRBJ2-7; V gene: TRBV15; CDR3 DNA: TGTGCCACCAGCAGACCGGGCTCAGCCTACGAGCAGTACTTC; CDR3 protein: CATSRPGSAYEQYF
D gene: TRBD2; clone size: few; J gene: TRBJ2-1; V gene: TRBV10-3; CDR3 DNA: TGTGCCATCAGTGGCTCTAGCGGGGGGTTCAATGAGCAGTTCTTC; CDR3 protein: CAISGSSGGFNEQFF
D gene: TRBD1; clone size: NA; J gene: TRBJ2-2; V gene: TRBV9; CDR3 DNA: TGTGCCAGCAGCGTAGTAGGACAGGGACACACCGGGGAGCTGTTTTTT; CDR3 protein: CASSVVGQGHTGELFF
D gene: TRBD2; clone size: NA; J gene: TRBJ2-3; V gene: TRBV5-1; CDR3 DNA: TGCGCCAGCAGCCGCACCGGGACTAGCGGAGGAGATACGCAGTATTTT; CDR3 protein: CASSRTGTSGGDTQYF
D gene: TRBD1; clone size: NA; J gene: TRBJ2-3; V gene: TRBV7-9; CDR3 DNA: TGTGCCAGCAGTAACAGGGGGCTGGGCACAGATACGCAGTATTTT; CDR3 protein: CASSNRGLGTDTQYF
D gene: NA; clone size: few; J gene: TRBJ1-2; V gene: TRBV6-1; CDR3 DNA: TGTGCCAGCAGTGGGACGGACACGAGTTACACCTTC; CDR3 protein: CASSGTDTSYTF
D gene: NA; clone size: NA; J gene: TRBJ2-1; V gene: TRBV2; CDR3 DNA: TGTGCCACCGCCATCTCGCGGGGGCCCTCCTACGAGCAGTTCTTC; CDR3 protein: CATAISRGPSYEQFF
D gene: TRBD2; clone size: many; J gene: TRBJ2-7; V gene: TRBV4-1; CDR3 DNA: TGCGCCAGCAGACCCAGGACTAGCGGGGGCCTCTACGAGCAGTACTTC; CDR3 protein: CASRPRTSGGLYEQYF
D gene: NA; clone size: NA; J gene: TRBJ2-6; V gene: TRBV18; CDR3 DNA: TGTGCCAGCTCACCACCAGGGGGGGGACTTTCTGGGGCCAACGTCCTGACTTTC; CDR3 protein: CASSPPGGGLSGANVLTF
D gene: NA; clone size: NA; J gene: TRBJ2-3; V gene: TRBV29-1; CDR3 DNA: TGCAGCGTTGGATCAGATACGCGGTATTTT; CDR3 protein: CSVGSDTRYF
D gene: NA; clone size: NA; J gene: TRBJ1-4; V gene: TRBV3-1; CDR3 DNA: TGTGCCAGCAGCCAAGCGCTTAGAGGGTTTGATGAAAAACTGTTTTTT; CDR3 protein: CASSQALRGFDEKLFF
D gene: TRBD2; clone size: few; J gene: TRBJ2-1; V gene: TRBV14; CDR3 DNA: TGTGCCAGCAGCCGTAGCGGGGCGGATGAGCAGTTCTTC; CDR3 protein: CASSRSGADEQFF
D gene: NA; clone size: many; J gene: TRBJ2-3; V gene: TRBV29-1; CDR3 DNA: TGCAGCGTTGACAGAGGGGGGAGGGCAGATACGCAGTATTTT; CDR3 protein: CSVDRGGRADTQYF
D gene: NA; clone size: few; J gene: TRBJ2-1; V gene: TRBV7-9; CDR3 DNA: TGTGCCAGCAGCTTAGGGGGACCTGATGGGCAGTTCTTC; CDR3 protein: CASSLGGPDGQFF
D gene: NA; clone size: NA; J gene: TRBJ2-3; V gene: TRBV29-1; CDR3 DNA: TGCAGCGTTGTAGTGACGGGGTGGGGAGATACGCAGTATTTT; CDR3 protein: CSVVVTGWGDTQYF
D gene: NA; clone size: NA; J gene: TRBJ2-3; V gene: TRBV9; CDR3 DNA: TGTACCAGCAGCGGGTTTATCACAGATACGCAGTATTTT; CDR3 protein: CTSSGFITDTQYF
D gene: NA; clone size: few; J gene: TRBJ2-7; V gene: TRBV6-6; CDR3 DNA: TGTGCCAGCAGTTACTTCGGGGAATCGTTCGCGTACGAGCAGTACTTC; CDR3 protein: CASSYFGESFAYEQYF
D gene: TRBD1; clone size: NA; J gene: TRBJ2-4; V gene: TRBV7-2; CDR3 DNA: TGTGCCAGCAGCTCCCGGACAGGGTGGGACATTCAGTACTTC; CDR3 protein: CASSSRTGWDIQYF
D gene: NA; clone size: once; J gene: TRBJ1-5; V gene: TRBV28; CDR3 DNA: TGTGCCAGCAGACCGACGGATTATCAGCCCCAGCATTTT; CDR3 protein: CASRPTDYQPQHF
D gene: TRBD1; clone size: few; J gene: TRBJ1-4; V gene: TRBV20-1; CDR3 DNA: TGCAGTGCCCGGACAGGGGGTTATGAAAAACTGTTTTTT; CDR3 protein: CSARTGGYEKLFF
D gene: TRBD1; clone size: few; J gene: TRBJ1-6; V gene: TRBV20-1; CDR3 DNA: TGCAGTGCTCCTTCGGACAGGGGAAATAATTCACCCCTCCACTTT; CDR3 protein: CSAPSDRGNNSPLHF
D gene: NA; clone size: few; J gene: TRBJ1-2; V gene: TRBV4-2; CDR3 DNA: TGTGCCAGCAGCCAAGATATGGCAGGACTTGGCTATGGCTACACCTTC; CDR3 protein: CASSQDMAGLGYGYTF